Below are 15 T cell receptor beta chains sequenced from a single sample in a study of siplizumab effects on memory and regulatory T cells (dated by TCRdb to between 2018 and 2020). The library was generated by the immunoSEQ multiplex PCR assay. As stored in TCRdb, this immuneACCESS dataset retains in-frame rearrangements with V and J assigned. A fraction of the clones does not appear; measured against another copy, unresolved V genes explain less than half of the discrepancy, and the remainder lacks a known reason. This sample lists more than 85,000 clones; about 90% were detected once. The ten largest clonotypes hold approximately 0.75% of the sample. Sequenced material: Tregs sorted from blood. The receptors derive from a human donor in good health.

J is TRBJ1-2 and V is TRBV7-8, with 7 bases fitting TRBD1. Germline values: CDR1 SGHVS, CDR2 FQNEAQ. The V segment lost 6 bases and the J segment 4 bases; nucleotides outside the gene matches: 11. The CDR3 covers 15 residues. The CDR3 region is CASRRTLTGSYGYTF. The CDR3 nucleotides are TGTGCCAGCAGACGGACTCTGACAGGGTCCTATGGCTACACCTTC.

The rearrangement uses TRBV6-1 and TRBJ1-5; D is unclear. V was pared by 2 bases and J by 3 bases, with 14 bases between. Germline loops: CDR1 MNHNS, CDR2 SASEGT. This CDR3 is 16 amino acids long. In DNA, the CDR3 is TGTGCCAGCAGTGAACAGGCGCGGTACTCCAATCAGCCCCAGCATTTT. Its translation is CASSEQARYSNQPQHF.

CDR3 DNA sequence: TGCGCCAGCAGCTTCCAGGGGGCTCAGTACGAGCAGTACTTC. It specifies CASSFQGAQYEQYF. The chain carries TRBV5-1 and TRBJ2-7; 8 positions agree with TRBD1. The V gene's germline CDR1 is SGHRS and CDR2 YFSETQ. This CDR3 contains 14 residues. The J segment lost 4 bases and the V segment lost 2 bases, leaving 5 bases of the junction unmatched.

The V and J genes are TRBV28 and TRBJ2-1, with 15 bases matching TRBD2. V lost 5 bases to trimming and J lost 7 bases; unmatched junction nucleotides: 15. Germline CDR1 MDHEN, CDR2 SYDVKM. The CDR3 covers 19 residues. The CDR3 DNA reads as TGTGCCAGCAGTCCTCATCCGGGACTAGCGGGAGGAATGGGGAATGAGCAGTTCTTC. Protein product: CASSPHPGLAGGMGNEQFF.

This chain's CDR3 is CASSHRFYEQYF. CDR3 nucleotide sequence: TGTGCCAGCAGCCACAGGTTCTACGAGCAGTACTTC. The chain has TRBV13 and TRBJ2-7, with D possibly being TRBD1 (5 bases). Germline CDR1 reads PRHDT; CDR2 reads FYEKMQ (reference sequence). The CDR3 is 12 amino acids. Trimming removed 5 bases at V and 3 bases at J, with 8 bases between.

The rearrangement links TRBV4-1 to TRBJ2-4; unclear D gene. The CDR3 sequence is 19 residues long. V was pared by 1 base and J by 1 base, with 20 bases between. CDR1 is MGHRA and CDR2 is YSYEKL in the germline V gene. The CDR3 bases are TGCGCCAGCAGCCAAGGTTTCGGAGTCCCCTCTGGGGCCAAAAACATTCAGTACTTC. This codes for CASSQGFGVPSGAKNIQYF.

J is TRBJ2-5 and V is TRBV6-1, with D perhaps TRBD1 (7 bases). Germline V gene sequence: CDR1 MNHNS, CDR2 SASEGT. Trimming removed 8 bases from V and 2 bases from J, with 12 bases in between. The CDR3 is made up of 13 amino acids. The CDR3 DNA sequence: TGTGCCAGCGAGGCAGGGGGGCAAGAGACCCAGTACTTC. This encodes CASEAGGQETQYF.

This CDR3 reads CASSIGRTSGAETQYF. The CDR3 nucleotides read TGTGCCAGTAGTATAGGGAGGACTAGCGGTGCAGAGACCCAGTACTTC. The genes are TRBV19 and TRBJ2-5, with 10 bases that match TRBD2. With 1 base clipped from V and 4 bases from J, the junction kept 6 bases outside the gene matches. Germline loops: CDR1 LNHDA, CDR2 SQIVND (reference sequence). CDR3 length equals 16 residues.

The chain combines TRBV6-5 with TRBJ1-2; D unresolved. CDR3 size: 15 residues. V shed 3 bases and J shed 4 bases, with 15 bases lying between them. Germline assignment: CDR1 MNHEY and CDR2 SVGAGI. DNA for the CDR3: TGTGCCAGCAGTTATTCGGGCAGACCGACCTATGGCTACACCTTC. It is translated as CASSYSGRPTYGYTF.

The CDR3: CASRRDRGAWDYGYTF. Here the CDR3 DNA reads TGTGCCAGCAGACGAGACAGGGGAGCTTGGGACTATGGCTACACCTTC. The gene calls are TRBV5-4 and TRBJ1-2, with 8 positions matching TRBD1. This CDR3 is built from 16 residues. Germline lookup yields CDR1 SGHNT and CDR2 YYREEE (reference sequence). The V and J ends lost 5 bases and 3 bases, in that order; junction bases with no gene match: 12.

This clone showed up just a few times. The chain couples TRBV10-3 to TRBJ1-2; TRBD1 agrees at 7 bases. The CDR3 totals 13 residues. Germline CDR1 ENHRY, CDR2 SYGVKD. V dropped 6 bases and J dropped 2; count of bases not matched to a gene: 3. Here the CDR3 DNA reads TGTGCCATCAGGGAGACAGGGAACTATGGCTACACCTTC. The encoded protein is CAIRETGNYGYTF.

The V gene is TRBV27, the J gene TRBJ2-1; no definite D call. Germline-derived CDR1 and CDR2 are MNHEY and SMNVEV (reference sequence). Trimming left V 5 bases short and J 8 bases short, with 19 bases between. The CDR3 has 15 amino acids. CDR3 coding DNA: TGTGCCAGCAGTCTTAGAATTGCCTACAATGATGAGCAGTTCTTC. Encoded protein: CASSLRIAYNDEQFF.

The chain has TRBV7-2 and TRBJ1-1, with D possibly being TRBD1 (6 bases). The ends were cut back, 4 bases at V and 5 bases at J, with 14 bases in the middle. Germline values: CDR1 SGHTA, CDR2 FQGNSA. This CDR3 has 14 amino acids. DNA of the CDR3: TGTGCCAGCAGCTCCTTTGACAGGAGAACTGAAGCTTTCTTT. Its protein is CASSSFDRRTEAFF.

This chain links TRBV10-3 with TRBJ1-1; D might be TRBD1 (5 bases). V was shortened by 0 bases and J by 4 bases, with 12 bases between the two germline ends. CDR1 ENHRY and CDR2 SYGVKD come from the germline V gene. There are 15 residues in the CDR3. The CDR3 DNA reads TGTGCCATCAGTGAGTCCTCGGGGGTTCTCACTGAAGCTTTCTTT. It specifies CAISESSGVLTEAFF.

The genes are TRBV7-2 and TRBJ1-4; D gene unclear. The V gene's germline CDR1 is SGHTA and CDR2 FQGNSA. The CDR3 totals 13 residues. Between the trimmed V and J ends, which lost 3 bases and 7 bases, there was a span of 9 bases. The CDR3 region is CASSFPGSEKLFF. The DNA of the CDR3 is TGTGCCAGCAGCTTTCCGGGAAGTGAAAAACTGTTTTTT.